Listed below are T cell receptor beta chains from one sample, sequenced in a study of blood T cells in healthy people across ages. TCRdb processed the 5' RACE reads anew with MiXCR; each CDR3 protein has one entry. The sample holds 1.5 million to 2 million distinct CDR3 sequences, 28% seen once. The sample consisted of blood. The receptor set was obtained from a woman under 40 in good health. The CDR3 runs from the conserved cysteine through the conserved F or W. D genes are given only for firm matches. For some rows the clone size is stated as once, few or many, or as a class when expanded; others skip it.

J | length | D | size | V | DNA | CDR3
TRBJ2-7 | 15 | TRBD1 | many | TRBV29-1 | TGCAGCGTGAGGGGAGGACAGGGGGCCTCCTACGAGCAGTACTTC | CSVRGGQGASYEQYF
TRBJ2-7 | 11 | - | few | TRBV21-1 | TGTGCCAGCAGCAAAGTTAACGAGCAGTACTTC | CASSKVNEQYF
TRBJ1-5 | 17 | TRBD1 | - | TRBV12-3/TRBV12-4 | TGTGCCAGCAGCCCCGGGACAGGGGGGTATAGCAATCAGCCCCAGCATTTT | CASSPGTGGYSNQPQHF
TRBJ2-3 | 15 | - | - | TRBV10-2 | TGCGCCGGCAGTGAGTCGTCAGCGAGCACAGATACGCAGTATTTT | CAGSESSASTDTQYF
TRBJ2-5 | 15 | - | - | TRBV28 | TGTGCCAGTAGGGGACGCCTGAGGGTAAGAGAGACCCAGTACTTC | CASRGRLRVRETQYF
TRBJ2-7 | 17 | - | - | TRBV6-2/TRBV6-3 | TGTGCCAACATCGACCTTCCCGCGAGCGTGGGCTCCTACGAGCAGTACTTC | CANIDLPASVGSYEQYF
TRBJ2-1 | 14 | TRBD2 | - | TRBV12-3/TRBV12-4 | TGTGCCAGCACGCCGGGACTAGCGACCAATGAGCAGTTCTTC | CASTPGLATNEQFF
TRBJ2-7 | 13 | - | - | TRBV20-1 | TGCAGTGCTAGTTTCCGCAGGGGAGGCGAGCAGTACTTC | CSASFRRGGEQYF
TRBJ2-5 | 13 | - | - | TRBV7-2 | TGTGCCAGCAGCTCCCTCCTCTGGTTGACCCGGTACTTC | CASSSLLWLTRYF
TRBJ2-7 | 15 | TRBD2 | - | TRBV5-1 | TGCGCCAGCAGCAAGACTAGCGGGACAGGATACGAGCAGTACTTC | CASSKTSGTGYEQYF
TRBJ2-7 | 14 | TRBD2 | few | TRBV7-2 | TGTGCCAGCAGCACGCAATCGGGGGGAGACGAGCAGTACTTC | CASSTQSGGDEQYF
TRBJ1-2 | 14 | TRBD1 | many | TRBV13 | TGTGCCAGCAGCTTGGGAGAGGGGGCGCTGGGCTACACCTTC | CASSLGEGALGYTF
TRBJ2-7 | 15 | - | - | TRBV3-1 | TGTGCCAGCAGCCATTGGGTCGTCAGCTCCTACGAGCAGTACTTC | CASSHWVVSSYEQYF
TRBJ2-1 | 14 | TRBD1 | few | TRBV2 | TGTGCCACTAAGAGGGACAGGGAGATGGGGGAGCAGTTCTTC | CATKRDREMGEQFF
TRBJ2-1 | 15 | TRBD1 | few | TRBV5-1 | TGCGCCAGCAGCAGGGTCGGGACAGGGCACAATGAGCAGTTCTTC | CASSRVGTGHNEQFF
TRBJ2-3 | 15 | TRBD1 | few | TRBV5-5 | TGTGCCAGCAGCTTTAACAGGGGAAGCACAGATACGCAGTATTTT | CASSFNRGSTDTQYF
TRBJ2-7 | 12 | - | - | TRBV7-8 | TGTGCCAGCAGCTCACCAAAGGACGAGCAGTACTTC | CASSSPKDEQYF
TRBJ2-5 | 14 | - | many | TRBV9 | TGTGCCAGCAGCGGAACAGGAGGGGAGGAGACCCAGTACTTC | CASSGTGGEETQYF